Below, 13 T cell receptor beta chains from the same sample are listed, as sequenced in a study of cytomegalovirus exposure and HLA in healthy donors. Some clones are missing from TCRdb's copy, which holds only in-frame ones; the method was immunoSEQ multiplex PCR. The sample has more than 150,000 clones, approximately 80% seen once. Sequencing was performed on PBMCs. Receptors originate from a man aged 18 to 29 in good health and CMV-seropositive.

The rearrangement links TRBV5-1 to TRBJ2-2; TRBD2 might be the D (5 bases). V lost 1 base, J lost 7 bases, and 14 bases lay in between. The V gene's germline CDR1 is SGHRS and CDR2 YFSETQ. This CDR3 is built from 15 residues. This chain's CDR3 is CASSLFEGSGGELFF. CDR3 sequence (DNA): TGCGCCAGCAGCTTGTTCGAGGGATCCGGCGGGGAGCTGTTTTTT.

This CDR3 is CASSPGDDGVNEKLFF. For the CDR3, the DNA is TGTGCCAGCTCACCTGGCGATGACGGGGTTAATGAAAAACTGTTTTTT. The rearrangement links TRBV18 to TRBJ1-4, with D unresolved. The germline CDR1 and CDR2 sequences are KGHSH and LQKENI. Deletions cut 3 bases from V and 4 bases from J, with 15 bases between. This CDR3 spans 16 amino acids.

The chain links TRBV28 to TRBJ1-1; possibly TRBD1 for D (6 bases). V was cut by 2 bases and J by 1 base, with 11 bases left in between. CDR1 is MDHEN, CDR2 SYDVKM, per germline. The CDR3 has 15 amino acids. The CDR3 DNA reads TGTGCCAGCAGTTTACCGGGGGGCTGGAACACTGAAGCTTTCTTT. Amino acid sequence: CASSLPGGWNTEAFF.

The CDR3: CAWSGTRNQPQHF. The CDR3 DNA reads as TGTGCCTGGAGTGGGACACGGAATCAGCCCCAGCATTTT. The J gene is TRBJ1-5, the V gene TRBV30; D might be TRBD1 (5 bases). The V end was cut by 1 base, the J end by 4 bases, with 8 bases between. Germline assignment: CDR1 GTSNPN and CDR2 SVGIG (reference sequence). The CDR3 extends over 13 amino acids.

In DNA, the CDR3 is TGTGCCAGCAGCGGCAGACTAGCGGGGTCCGGGGTCCACACAGATACGCAGTATTTT. Amino acids: CASSGRLAGSGVHTDTQYF. The chain has TRBV9 and TRBJ2-3, with 11 bases aligning to TRBD2. CDR3 length: 19 residues. V lost 3 bases to trimming and J lost 2 bases; unmatched junction nucleotides: 14. Germline assignment: CDR1 SGDLS and CDR2 YYNGEE.

The rearrangement links TRBV5-4 to TRBJ2-1; TRBD2 aligns across 11 bases. This CDR3 spans 16 amino acids. The V segment lost 3 bases and the J segment 4 bases; nucleotides outside the gene matches: 6. Germline CDR1 reads SGHNT; CDR2 reads YYREEE (reference sequence). CDR3 region: CASSSGTSGPYNEQFF. The CDR3 DNA reads TGTGCCAGCAGCTCCGGGACTAGCGGCCCATACAATGAGCAGTTCTTC.

This chain joins TRBV7-9 and TRBJ1-4, with D possibly TRBD1 on 5 matching bases. The CDR3 sequence is 19 residues long. V was pared by 0 bases and J by 4 bases, with 21 bases between. Germline assignment: CDR1 SEHNR and CDR2 FQNEAQ (reference sequence). CDR3 DNA: TGTGCCAGCAGCTTAGCGCTGGAACAGGTCTCGGCCTATAATGAAAAACTGTTTTTT. Its translation: CASSLALEQVSAYNEKLFF.

The V gene is TRBV7-2, the J gene TRBJ2-5; 13 positions agree with TRBD2. Germline CDR1 is SGHTA and CDR2 is FQGNSA. This CDR3 has 17 amino acids. The J segment lost 4 bases and the V segment lost 8 bases, leaving 13 bases of the junction unmatched. The CDR3 here is CASQAGTSGIGRETQYF. CDR3 DNA sequence: TGTGCCAGCCAGGCGGGGACTAGCGGGATAGGTAGAGAGACCCAGTACTTC.

With regard to this clone: Other DNA sequences of this sample code for an identical CDR3. This rearrangement joins TRBV7-9 to TRBJ1-2; 10 nucleotides agree with TRBD1. This CDR3 region has 13 residues. Germline loops: CDR1 SEHNR, CDR2 FQNEAQ (reference sequence). V was pared by 5 bases and J by 6 bases, with 3 bases of the junction left unmatched. The CDR3 region is CASSLGTGDGYTF. The CDR3, as DNA: TGTGCCAGCAGCCTCGGGACAGGGGATGGCTACACCTTC. Drawing the rest from reference TRBV7-9 and TRBJ1-2, the complete variable domain is DTGVSQNPRHKITKRGQNVTFRCDPISEHNRLYWYRQTLGQGPEFLTYFQNEAQLEKSRLLSDRFSAERPKGSFSTLEIQRTEQGDSAMYLCASSLGTGDGYTFGSGTRLTVV.

This clone was seen a single time. The CDR3 nucleotides are TGTGCCAGCAGTTACGGCTCGGGTGGCTACACCTTC. It yields the protein CASSYGSGGYTF. The chain employs TRBV6-6 and TRBJ1-2; D is unresolved. V lost 2 bases, J lost 7 bases, and 8 bases lay in between. Germline CDR1 and CDR2: MNHNY and SVGAGI (reference sequence). This CDR3 has 12 amino acids.

V usage is TRBV27 and J usage is TRBJ2-7, with 9 bases lining up with TRBD1. The germline V gene encodes CDR1 MNHEY and CDR2 SMNVEV (reference sequence). The V gene end was trimmed by 4 bases and the J gene end by 4 bases; junction bases not matched to a gene: 5. This CDR3 has 14 amino acids. This CDR3 is CASSSPGQGYEQYF. Written as DNA, the CDR3 is TGTGCCAGCAGTTCGCCGGGACAGGGATACGAGCAGTACTTC.

CDR3 sequence: CASSLTSRGQGRNTIYF. The CDR3 nucleotides read TGTGCCAGCAGTTTAACTTCACGGGGACAGGGGAGAAACACCATATATTTT. The genes are TRBV27 and TRBJ1-3; the match to TRBD1 covers 10 bases. Trimming at V came to 2 bases and at J to 5 bases, leaving 9 bases not matched to a gene. Germline CDR1 and CDR2: MNHEY and SMNVEV (reference sequence). This CDR3 is built from 17 residues.

The chain couples TRBV30 to TRBJ1-2; 12 bases are shared with TRBD1. Germline assignment: CDR1 GTSNPN and CDR2 SVGIG (reference sequence). The J segment lost 4 bases and the V segment lost 5 bases, leaving 11 bases of the junction unmatched. This CDR3 has 16 amino acids. In DNA, the CDR3 is TGTGCCTGGGAAACTCCCGGGACAGGGGGCTCCTATGGCTACACCTTC. It codes for CAWETPGTGGSYGYTF.